Detailed here is one T cell receptor (beta chain). This table comes from immunoSEQ multiplex PCR, and its TCRdb copy is limited to in-frame clones, with some not included. The sample lists about 2 million clones; 95% were seen once. This sample was taken from a study of shared clonotypes between healthy human individuals. After removal of 0 bases from V and 10 bases from J, the junction contained 8 bases not matched to a gene. Looked up from germline, CDR1 is SNHLY and CDR2 is FYNNEI. There are 14 residues in the CDR3. There were only Caucasian adults among the donors, and all lived in Nashville, Tennessee.

The chain couples TRBV2 to TRBJ1-1; 7 nucleotides agree with TRBD1. The clonotype comes from a man between 18 and 35 years old in good health. Material: naive CD4+ T cells sorted from blood. The subset denotes: CD45RA+ positively selected. The CDR3 here is CASSEAETGYGAFF. CDR3 DNA sequence: TGTGCCAGCAGTGAAGCAGAGACAGGGTATGGAGCTTTCTTT.